This T cell receptor (beta chain) was recovered during a study of regulatory T cells in long-lasting Graves disease. The CDR3 consists of 15 residues. Germline assignment: CDR1 SGHDT and CDR2 YYEEEE. With 1 base removed from V and 12 bases from J, the gap between germline ends came to 20 bases. This sample's time point: newly diagnosed GD, antithyroid drugs for less than 3 months. From PBMCs, RNA was extracted and then used to make the TCR library. With iRepertoire HTBI primers and Arm-PCR of CDR3 regions, TCR beta libraries were built. TCRdb analysed the multiplex PCR reads with MiXCR anew, one entry per CDR3 protein. Of about 420,000 distinct CDR3 sequences in the sample, about 17% are singletons; the top ten hold about 25%. These data also formed part of another study, on T cells in Graves' hyperthyroidism and ophthalmopathy.

This clonotype originated in a woman aged 18-29 years with Graves disease. The J gene is TRBJ2-1, the V gene TRBV5-6; the D is unclear. This specimen consisted of peripheral blood mononuclear cells (PBMCs), obtained at new diagnosis, from a patient treated with antithyroid drugs. CDR3 region: CASSLWAPILPGQFF. The DNA for the CDR3 is TGTGCCAGCAGCTTGTGGGCCCCGATATTACCCGGGCAGTTCTTC.